Listed below are T cell receptor beta chains from one sample, sequenced in a study of blood T cell repertoires in COVID-19. Produced via immunoSEQ multiplex PCR; TCRdb's table is partial and in-frame only. The repertoire holds about 420,000 clones, with about 87% as singletons. The sample consisted of peripheral blood. These receptors all stem from a man younger than 35 with COVID-19, enrolled during active disease. CDR3s include the opening cysteine and the closing phenylalanine or tryptophan. Fields, in order: J gene, clone size, D gene, V gene, CDR3 protein, CDR3 DNA. D genes are given only for firm matches. Size values are once, few and many counts, or a class for expanded clones, and some rows have none.

TRBJ1-2,NA,NA,TRBV2,CASSERGGYTF,TGTGCCAGCAGTGAAAGGGGAGGCTACACCTTC
TRBJ2-3,NA,NA,TRBV7-9,CASSLARGGFTDTQYF,TGTGCCAGCAGCTTAGCAAGGGGGGGCTTCACAGATACGCAGTATTTT
TRBJ1-5,NA,NA,TRBV30,CAWSETGGRNQPQHF,TGTGCCTGGAGTGAAACCGGGGGTCGGAATCAGCCCCAGCATTTT
TRBJ2-2,NA,TRBD2,TRBV20-1,CSASVAGATGELFF,TGCAGTGCTAGTGTAGCGGGAGCCACCGGGGAGCTGTTTTTT
TRBJ2-7,NA,TRBD1,TRBV7-9,CASSPAGTGGFEQYF,TGTGCCAGCAGTCCCGCCGGGACAGGGGGCTTTGAGCAGTACTTC
TRBJ2-7,NA,TRBD2,TRBV5-1,CASSLGGGGSSYEQYF,TGCGCCAGCAGCTTGGGAGGCGGGGGTAGCTCCTACGAGCAGTACTTC
TRBJ1-5,NA,NA,TRBV12-3/TRBV12-4,CASTGYSNQPQHF,TGTGCCAGTACAGGGTATAGCAATCAGCCCCAGCATTTT
TRBJ2-3,NA,TRBD2,TRBV25-1,CASSNSGHGSDTQYF,TGTGCCAGCAGTAATAGCGGGCACGGCTCCGATACGCAGTATTTT
TRBJ1-6,NA,TRBD1,TRBV6-1,CASSDQGQGGSPLHF,TGTGCCAGCAGTGATCAAGGACAGGGGGGATCACCCCTCCACTTT
TRBJ1-5,NA,TRBD1,TRBV6-5,CASRGDSAGVQHF,TGTGCCAGCAGGGGGGACAGCGCCGGAGTCCAGCATTTT
TRBJ1-6,NA,NA,TRBV18,CASSPLGRGYNSPLHF,TGTGCCAGCTCACCCTTAGGCAGGGGCTATAATTCACCCCTCCACTTT
TRBJ2-3,NA,NA,TRBV7-6,CASSAPGDTQYF,TGTGCCAGCAGCGCCCCGGGGGATACGCAGTATTTT
TRBJ1-2,NA,NA,TRBV5-4,CASSLEGDGNYGYTF,TGTGCCAGCAGCTTGGAGGGGGACGGGAACTATGGCTACACCTTC
TRBJ2-1,NA,TRBD1,TRBV30,CAWSGGQGSYNEQFF,TGTGCCTGGAGCGGGGGACAGGGGAGTTACAATGAGCAGTTCTTC
TRBJ2-1,NA,TRBD2,TRBV7-3,CASSLRSGLGINEQFF,TGTGCCAGCAGCTTAAGGAGTGGACTAGGGATCAATGAGCAGTTCTTC
TRBJ2-3,NA,TRBD1,TRBV29-1,CSATGQGRTDTQYF,TGCAGCGCGACTGGACAGGGTAGGACAGATACGCAGTATTTT
TRBJ2-7,once,NA,TRBV11-3,CASSLADNYEQYF,TGTGCCAGCAGCTTAGCGGACAACTACGAGCAGTACTTC
TRBJ2-7,NA,NA,TRBV11-3,CASSLDLVQLEQYF,TGTGCCAGCAGCTTAGATCTAGTTCAGCTTGAGCAGTACTTC
TRBJ2-2,once,NA,TRBV11-2,CASSLDLRQNTGELFF,TGTGCCAGCAGCTTAGATCTGCGGCAGAACACCGGGGAGCTGTTTTTT
TRBJ2-7,once,NA,TRBV11-3,CASSGSGYEQYF,TGTGCCAGCAGCGGATCGGGATACGAGCAGTACTTC
TRBJ1-6,NA,TRBD1,TRBV2,CASSDRQGDSPLHF,TGTGCCAGCAGCGATCGACAGGGCGATTCACCCCTCCACTTT
TRBJ2-7,once,NA,TRBV12-3/TRBV12-4,CASRTGTEYEQYF,TGTGCCAGCAGGACCGGGACTGAGTACGAGCAGTACTTC
TRBJ2-2,NA,TRBD1,TRBV24-1,CATTDTGVGGELFF,TGTGCCACCACCGACACAGGGGTGGGCGGGGAGCTGTTTTTT
TRBJ1-1,once,NA,TRBV5-8,CASSLMTGAFF,TGTGCCAGCAGCTTGATGACGGGAGCTTTCTTT
TRBJ1-1,NA,NA,TRBV3-1/TRBV3-2,CASSSTGGGAFF,TGTGCCAGCAGCTCGACAGGTGGGGGAGCTTTCTTT
TRBJ1-2,NA,NA,TRBV6-5,CASSPEGYGYTF,TGTGCCAGCAGTCCGGAGGGTTATGGCTACACCTTC
TRBJ1-1,NA,NA,TRBV5-4,CASSLAGGNTEAFF,TGTGCCAGCAGCTTGGCGGGTGGTAACACTGAAGCTTTCTTT
TRBJ2-1,NA,TRBD2,TRBV24-1,CATSDPRGTSGSREQFF,TGTGCCACCAGTGACCCTCGGGGGACTAGCGGGAGCCGGGAGCAGTTCTTC
TRBJ2-5,NA,NA,TRBV11-3,CASSLGRDTQETQYF,TGTGCCAGCAGCTTAGGACGGGACACCCAAGAGACCCAGTACTTC
TRBJ1-2,NA,TRBD1,TRBV24-1,CATSDGYGTGVGYTF,TGTGCCACCAGTGATGGATATGGGACAGGGGTAGGCTACACCTTC
TRBJ2-5,NA,NA,TRBV6-6,CASSWGVQETQYF,TGTGCCAGCAGTTGGGGAGTTCAAGAGACCCAGTACTTC
TRBJ2-2,NA,NA,TRBV18,CASSPREPGELFF,TGTGCCAGCTCACCAAGGGAGCCCGGGGAGCTGTTTTTT
TRBJ2-5,NA,NA,TRBV4-2,CASSPARRAQETQYF,TGTGCCAGCAGCCCGGCGCGCAGGGCCCAAGAGACCCAGTACTTC
TRBJ2-7,NA,TRBD1,TRBV30,CAWSEGQGRSEQYF,TGTGCCTGGAGCGAGGGACAGGGTCGCTCGGAGCAGTACTTC
TRBJ2-2,NA,TRBD2,TRBV11-2,CASSSIAGAGTGELFF,TGTGCCAGCAGCTCCATAGCGGGTGCGGGCACCGGGGAGCTGTTTTTT
TRBJ2-2,NA,NA,TRBV5-4,CASRPAGNRAGELFF,TGTGCCAGCCGACCCGCAGGGAACCGGGCCGGGGAGCTGTTTTTT
TRBJ2-1,NA,NA,TRBV11-3,CASSLGAANEQFF,TGTGCCAGCAGCTTAGGAGCGGCCAATGAGCAGTTCTTC
TRBJ2-1,NA,NA,TRBV5-1,CASSLSLAREYNEQFF,TGCGCCAGCAGCCTGAGCCTAGCGCGAGAATACAATGAGCAGTTCTTC
TRBJ2-7,NA,NA,TRBV11-2,CASSSRGEQYF,TGTGCCAGCAGTTCTCGGGGCGAGCAGTACTTC
TRBJ2-5,NA,NA,TRBV11-2,CASRRMEGETQYF,TGTGCCAGCAGGCGAATGGAGGGAGAGACCCAGTACTTC
TRBJ2-1,NA,NA,TRBV11-3,CASSLDGGSYNEQFF,TGTGCCAGCAGCTTAGACGGGGGCTCCTACAATGAGCAGTTCTTC
TRBJ2-3,NA,NA,TRBV5-1,CASSLELGGTQYF,TGCGCCAGCAGCTTGGAACTAGGGGGTACGCAGTATTTT